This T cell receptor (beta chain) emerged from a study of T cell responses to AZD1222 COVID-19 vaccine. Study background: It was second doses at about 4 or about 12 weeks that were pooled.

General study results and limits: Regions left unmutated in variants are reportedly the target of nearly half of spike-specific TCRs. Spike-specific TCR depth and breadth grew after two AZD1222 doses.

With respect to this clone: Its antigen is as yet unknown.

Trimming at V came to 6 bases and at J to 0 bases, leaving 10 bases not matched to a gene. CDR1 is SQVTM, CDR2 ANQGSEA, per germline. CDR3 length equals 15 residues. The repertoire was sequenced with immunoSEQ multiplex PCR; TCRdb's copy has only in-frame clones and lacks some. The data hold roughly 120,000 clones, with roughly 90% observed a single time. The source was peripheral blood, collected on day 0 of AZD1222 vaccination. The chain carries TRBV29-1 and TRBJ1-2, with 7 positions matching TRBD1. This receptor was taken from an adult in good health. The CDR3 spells CSVLEQGSPNYGYTF. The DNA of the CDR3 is TGCAGCGTCCTCGAACAGGGGTCCCCTAACTATGGCTACACCTTC.